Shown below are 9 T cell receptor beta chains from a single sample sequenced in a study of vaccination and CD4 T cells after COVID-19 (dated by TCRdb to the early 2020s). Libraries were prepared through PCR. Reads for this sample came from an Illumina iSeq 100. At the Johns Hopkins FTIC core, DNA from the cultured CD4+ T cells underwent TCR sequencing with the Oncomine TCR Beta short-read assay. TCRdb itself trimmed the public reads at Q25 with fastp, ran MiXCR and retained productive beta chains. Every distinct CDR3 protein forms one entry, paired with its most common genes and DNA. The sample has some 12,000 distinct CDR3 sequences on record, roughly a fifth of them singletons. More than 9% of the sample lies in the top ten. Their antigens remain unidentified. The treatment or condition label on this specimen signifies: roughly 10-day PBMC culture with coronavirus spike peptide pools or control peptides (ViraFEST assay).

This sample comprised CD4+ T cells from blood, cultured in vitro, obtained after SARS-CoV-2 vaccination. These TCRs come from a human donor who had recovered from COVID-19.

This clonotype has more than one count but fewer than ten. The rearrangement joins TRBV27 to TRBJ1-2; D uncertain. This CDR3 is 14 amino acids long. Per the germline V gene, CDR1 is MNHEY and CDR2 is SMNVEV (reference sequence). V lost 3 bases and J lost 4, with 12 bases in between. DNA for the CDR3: TGTGCCAGCAGTTTCGACGTGTATAGCTATGGCTACACCTTC. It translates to CASSFDVYSYGYTF.

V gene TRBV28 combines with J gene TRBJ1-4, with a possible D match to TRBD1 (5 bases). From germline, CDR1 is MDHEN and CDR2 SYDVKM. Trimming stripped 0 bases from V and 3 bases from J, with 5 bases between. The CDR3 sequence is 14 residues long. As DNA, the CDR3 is TGTGCCAGCAGTTTATGGGGGGCTAATGAAAAACTGTTTTTT. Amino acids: CASSLWGANEKLFF.

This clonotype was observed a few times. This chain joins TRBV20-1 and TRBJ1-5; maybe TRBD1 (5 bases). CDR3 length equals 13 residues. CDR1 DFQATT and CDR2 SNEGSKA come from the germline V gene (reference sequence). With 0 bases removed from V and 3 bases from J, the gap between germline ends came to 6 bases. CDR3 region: CSARETVNQPQHF. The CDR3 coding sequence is TGCAGTGCTAGAGAGACAGTCAATCAGCCCCAGCATTTT.

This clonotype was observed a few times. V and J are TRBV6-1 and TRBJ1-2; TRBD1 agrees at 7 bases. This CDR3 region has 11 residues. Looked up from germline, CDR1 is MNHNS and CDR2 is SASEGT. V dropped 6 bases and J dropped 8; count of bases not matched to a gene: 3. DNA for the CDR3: TGTGCCAGCAGACCAGGGGGGGGCTACACCTTC. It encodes CASRPGGGYTF.

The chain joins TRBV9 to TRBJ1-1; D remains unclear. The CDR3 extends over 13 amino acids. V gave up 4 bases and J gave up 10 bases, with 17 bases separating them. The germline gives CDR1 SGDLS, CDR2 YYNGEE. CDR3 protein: CASSYGRAGRAFF. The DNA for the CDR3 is TGTGCCAGCAGCTATGGACGGGCTGGTAGAGCTTTCTTT.

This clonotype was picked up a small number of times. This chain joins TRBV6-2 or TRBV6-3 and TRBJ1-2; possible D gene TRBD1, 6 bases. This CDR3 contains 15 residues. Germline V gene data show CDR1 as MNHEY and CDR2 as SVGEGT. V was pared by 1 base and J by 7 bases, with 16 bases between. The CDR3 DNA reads TGTGCCAGCAGTTACTTCGGACAGCTCTTAGGTGGCTACACCTTC. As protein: CASSYFGQLLGGYTF.

The CDR3 bases are TGTGCCACCGGACAGGGGGATGGCTACACCTTC. This sequence encodes CATGQGDGYTF. V usage is TRBV24-1 and J usage is TRBJ1-2, with 10 bases identical to TRBD1. Germline CDR1 KGHDR, CDR2 SFDVKD. V was pared by 9 bases and J by 6 bases, with 0 bases of the junction left unmatched. CDR3 length: 11 residues.

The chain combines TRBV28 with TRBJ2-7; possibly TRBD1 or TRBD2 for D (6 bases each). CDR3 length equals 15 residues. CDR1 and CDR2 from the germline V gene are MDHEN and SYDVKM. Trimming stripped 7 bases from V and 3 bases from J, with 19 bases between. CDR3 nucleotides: TGTGCCAGCATTTCACAGGGAGGCGGAAGCTACGAGCAGTACTTC. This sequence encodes CASISQGGGSYEQYF.

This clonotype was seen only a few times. Here the CDR3 DNA reads TGTGCCAGCAGTCAGACCGGGGAGACCCAGTACTTC. This encodes CASSQTGETQYF. This chain joins TRBV2 and TRBJ2-5; no reliable D call. The germline V gene has CDR1 SNHLY and CDR2 FYNNEI. The CDR3 spans 12 residues. V shed 5 bases and J shed 5 bases, with 9 bases lying between them.